This T cell receptor beta chain was recovered during a study of shared T cell receptors in the human thymus. J lost 4 bases, V lost 5 bases, and 17 bases had no gene match. CDR3 length equals 19 residues. Germline V gives CDR1 MRHNA, CDR2 SNTAGT. Here immunoSEQ multiplex PCR was the method, and the copy in TCRdb shows in-frame clones only, minus some. This table holds hundreds of thousands of clones, 87% found once. The data were also submitted as part of a second study, on human thymus T cells. That investigation notes: The study used thymus tissue resected during corrective heart surgery.

This receptor was taken from a boy in the first two years of life with a congenital heart defect. The chain uses TRBV6-4 and TRBJ2-1; 10 positions agree with TRBD2. Material for sequencing was thymocytes. The CDR3 nucleotides are TGTGCCAGCAGTATGAGGTCGACTAGCGGGCCTCGCCCTTACAATGAGCAGTTCTTC. It translates to CASSMRSTSGPRPYNEQFF.